This TCR beta chain was recovered during a study of T cells in Graves' hyperthyroidism and ophthalmopathy. The V and J ends lost 5 bases and 11 bases, in that order; junction bases with no gene match: 11. The CDR3 sequence is 13 residues long. Regarding the study as a whole: A model of 13 V-J pairs discriminated ophthalmopathy from stable hyperthyroidism.

RNA transcripts served as the template for amplifying TCR beta CDR3 regions. The primer set for the first-round RT-PCR of the TCR CDR3 was HTBI. A single record per CDR3 protein comes from TCRdb applying MiXCR to the multiplex PCR reads. The table lists over 350,000 distinct CDR3 sequences, roughly an eighth of them singletons. Patients having uncontrolled infection, another autoimmune disease, pregnancy or lactation were not included. The source of the PBMCs was 9.5 to 10 ml of fresh peripheral blood. A remark on this clonotype: Its target is unknown.

The sequenced material came from blood. The origin of this receptor is a man aged 50 to 60 with Graves' ophthalmopathy. The chain couples TRBV12-3 or TRBV12-4 to TRBJ1-1; 7 nucleotides agree with TRBD1. This CDR3 reads CASSMAGGSKAFF. CDR3 DNA: TGTGCCAGCAGTATGGCAGGGGGAAGTAAGGCTTTCTTT.